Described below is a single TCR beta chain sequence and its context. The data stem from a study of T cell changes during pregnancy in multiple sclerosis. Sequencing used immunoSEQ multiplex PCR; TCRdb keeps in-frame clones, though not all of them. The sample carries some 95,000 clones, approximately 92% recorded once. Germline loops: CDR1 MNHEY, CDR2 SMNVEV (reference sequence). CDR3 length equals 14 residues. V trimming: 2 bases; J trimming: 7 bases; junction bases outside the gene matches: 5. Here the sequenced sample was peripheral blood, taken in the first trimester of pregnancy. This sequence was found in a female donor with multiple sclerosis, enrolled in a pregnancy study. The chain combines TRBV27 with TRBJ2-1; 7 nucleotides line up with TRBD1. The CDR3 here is CASSLGRGINEQFF. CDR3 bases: TGTGCCAGCAGTTTAGGCAGGGGGATAAATGAGCAGTTCTTC.